Below are 30 T cell receptor beta chains sequenced from a single sample in a study of T cell responses to AZD1222 COVID-19 vaccine. The protocol was immunoSEQ multiplex PCR, while the TCRdb copy is restricted to in-frame clones and leaves out a portion. The sample contains some 90,000 clones, approximately 89% of which appear only once. The material was peripheral blood, obtained on day 0 of AZD1222 vaccination. These receptors originate from an adult in good health.

The chain uses TRBV20-1 and TRBJ1-3; D unresolved. Germline CDR1 reads DFQATT; CDR2 reads SNEGSKA (reference sequence). The CDR3 is 11 amino acids. CDR3 nucleotide sequence: TGCAGGGCGGGCTCTGGAAACACCATATATTTT. Protein: CRAGSGNTIYF.

The chain recombines TRBV5-5 with TRBJ2-5, with D unclear. This CDR3 spans 16 amino acids. The V gene's germline CDR1 is SGHKS and CDR2 YYEKEE (reference sequence). V shed 0 bases and J shed 8 bases, with 20 bases lying between them. The CDR3: CASSLGLAGRVLTQYF. CDR3 DNA: TGTGCCAGCAGCTTGGGACTCGCTGGTAGAGTACTTACCCAGTACTTC.

This chain uses TRBV6-5 with TRBJ2-5; tentatively, D is TRBD2 (6 bases). The CDR3 totals 13 residues. Germline V gives CDR1 MNHEY, CDR2 SVGAGI. Trimming pared 7 bases from V and 0 bases from J, leaving 9 bases between. The CDR3 sequence is CASIRGYQETQYF. The CDR3 bases are TGTGCCAGCATACGGGGGTACCAAGAGACCCAGTACTTC.

The genes are TRBV10-3 and TRBJ2-3; D possibly corresponds to TRBD2 (5 bases). Looked up from germline, CDR1 is ENHRY and CDR2 is SYGVKD. V lost 7 bases, J lost 1 base, and 15 bases lay in between. The CDR3 loop spans 15 amino acids. The CDR3 loop reads CAITDSVSRTDTQYF. As DNA, the CDR3 is TGTGCCATCACAGATAGCGTCAGCCGCACAGATACGCAGTATTTT.

The rearrangement links TRBV12-3 or TRBV12-4 to TRBJ1-2, with D tentatively TRBD1 (5 bases). The CDR3 contains 13 residues. Trimming took off 6 bases at V and 8 bases at J, with 16 bases between the two ends. This CDR3 reads CASSTRQGSGYTF. The CDR3 nucleotides are TGTGCCAGCAGCACTAGGCAGGGAAGCGGCTACACCTTC.

V gene TRBV5-6 combines with J gene TRBJ1-4, with 7 bases fitting TRBD1. Germline V CDR1 and CDR2: SGHDT, YYEEEE. V shed 1 base and J 7 bases; nucleotides not matched to a gene: 4. The CDR3 runs to 14 residues. CDR3 nucleotide sequence: TGTGCCAGCAGCTTGACTGGACAGGCTGAAAAACTGTTTTTT. It yields the protein CASSLTGQAEKLFF.

The V and J genes are TRBV19 and TRBJ1-6; the D is unclear. The V end lost 7 bases, the J end lost 10 bases, and 17 bases lay between the germline ends. The CDR3 contains 14 residues. Per the germline V gene, CDR1 is LNHDA and CDR2 is SQIVND (reference sequence). CDR3 coding DNA: TGTGCCAGTACCGATGGGTACCCGAGCTCACCCCTCCACTTT. Translated: CASTDGYPSSPLHF.

This chain joins TRBV6-5 and TRBJ1-6; the D gene is possibly TRBD1 (5 bases). Germline loops: CDR1 MNHEY, CDR2 SVGAGI. This CDR3 contains 14 residues. Trimming stripped 4 bases from V and 9 bases from J, with 13 bases between. The CDR3 protein is CASSLAGSFSPLHF. The CDR3 DNA follows: TGTGCCAGCAGTTTGGCAGGGTCTTTTTCACCCCTCCACTTT.

The chain employs TRBV3-1 (or the pseudogene TRBV3-2) and TRBJ1-2; D is possibly TRBD1 (5 bases). The CDR3 contains 14 residues. The V gene lost 2 bases and the J gene lost 6 bases, with 13 bases spanning the gap. Germline V gene data show CDR1 as LGHDT and CDR2 as YNNKEL (reference sequence). CDR3 bases: TGTGCCAGCAGCCAAAGATTGGCGGGGGATGGCTACACCTTC. As protein: CASSQRLAGDGYTF.

The chain has TRBV3-1 (or the pseudogene TRBV3-2) and TRBJ2-3; tentative D call: TRBD2 (5 bases). Germline values: CDR1 LGHDT, CDR2 YNNKEL (reference sequence). This CDR3 region has 13 residues. V shed 4 bases and J shed 9 bases, with 14 bases lying between them. The CDR3 loop is CASSRAAETTQYF. CDR3 nucleotide sequence: TGTGCCAGCAGCCGAGCAGCGGAAACAACGCAGTATTTT.

The CDR3 protein is CALQYSGNTIYF. DNA of the CDR3: TGTGCCTTACAGTACTCTGGAAACACCATATATTTT. The V and J genes are TRBV30 and TRBJ1-3; D call uncertain. This CDR3 region has 12 residues. Germline-derived CDR1 and CDR2 are GTSNPN and SVGIG (reference sequence). V lost 7 bases and J 0 bases, leaving 7 bases between the germline ends.

This chain links TRBV24-1 with TRBJ2-7, with 13 bases identical to TRBD2. V lost 4 bases, J lost 4 bases, and 3 bases stayed unmatched. The length of the CDR3 is 15 residues. Germline assignment: CDR1 KGHDR and CDR2 SFDVKD. CDR3 protein: CATSDGTSGNYEQYF. CDR3 nucleotide sequence: TGTGCCACCAGTGACGGGACTAGCGGGAATTACGAGCAGTACTTC.

This clone showed up just once. The chain employs TRBV24-1 and TRBJ1-1, with 9 nucleotides matching TRBD1. Germline V gene lookup returns CDR1 KGHDR and CDR2 SFDVKD. The trim removed 7 bases at V and 0 bases at J, leaving 17 bases unmatched. The CDR3 runs to 19 residues. CDR3 sequence: CATRQTSWGQGHMNTEAFF. CDR3 DNA: TGTGCCACCAGACAAACCTCTTGGGGACAGGGCCATATGAACACTGAAGCTTTCTTT.

This chain links TRBV28 with TRBJ1-2; D not certain. The germline V gene has CDR1 MDHEN and CDR2 SYDVKM. Trimming left V 3 bases short and J 2 bases short, with 4 bases between. The CDR3 extends over 12 amino acids. The CDR3 DNA follows: TGTGCCAGCAGTTTCTTAAACTATGGCTACACCTTC. Its protein product is CASSFLNYGYTF.

The genes are TRBV30 and TRBJ1-2, with 7 nucleotides matching TRBD1. Germline V lookup: CDR1 GTSNPN, CDR2 SVGIG (reference sequence). J was trimmed by 4 bases and V by 5 bases; bases with no gene match: 4. The CDR3 is 12 residues long. CDR3 residues: CAWLGQAYGYTF. The CDR3 region has the DNA TGTGCCTGGTTAGGACAGGCCTATGGCTACACCTTC. The entire variable domain, with the rest obtained from reference TRBV30 and TRBJ1-2, is as follows: SQTIHQWPATLVQPVGSPLSLECTVEGTSNPNLYWYRQAAGRGLQLLFYSVGIGQISSEVPQNLSASRPQDRQFILSSKKLLLSDSGFYLCAWLGQAYGYTFGSGTRLTVV.

The V call is TRBV7-2, the J call TRBJ1-5; the D gene is possibly TRBD1 (5 bases). This CDR3 spans 14 amino acids. Germline V gives CDR1 SGHTA, CDR2 FQGNSA. V was pared by 1 base and J by 8 bases, with 12 bases between. CDR3 loop: CASSLVAGPKPQHF. Written as DNA, the CDR3 is TGTGCCAGCAGCTTAGTGGCAGGGCCTAAGCCCCAGCATTTT.

The rearrangement links TRBV6-1 to TRBJ2-1, with D hard to call. The ends were cut back, 0 bases at V and 2 bases at J, with 11 bases in the middle. This CDR3 spans 16 amino acids. Germline assignment: CDR1 MNHNS and CDR2 SASEGT. For the CDR3, the DNA is TGTGCCAGCAGTGAAGCATTCGGTCCTACCTACAATGAGCAGTTCTTC. Its translation is CASSEAFGPTYNEQFF.

V and J are TRBV27 and TRBJ1-1; 8 nucleotides match TRBD1. Trimming removed 6 bases from V and 2 bases from J; junction bases left unmatched: 5. The CDR3 is made up of 14 amino acids. Germline CDR1 MNHEY, CDR2 SMNVEV (reference sequence). This CDR3 is CASSTTGENTEAFF. In nucleotides, the CDR3 is TGTGCCAGCAGCACGACAGGGGAAAACACTGAAGCTTTCTTT.

The chain links TRBV18 to TRBJ1-6; no clear D gene. Germline V gene data show CDR1 as KGHSH and CDR2 as LQKENI. V was trimmed by 0 bases and J by 9 bases, leaving 3 bases between them. The CDR3 has 12 amino acids. In DNA form, the CDR3 reads TGTGCCAGCTCACCACCGGGTTCACCCCTCCACTTT. It codes for CASSPPGSPLHF.

This chain joins TRBV20-1 and TRBJ1-2, with D maybe TRBD1 (5 bases). CDR1 DFQATT and CDR2 SNEGSKA come from the germline V gene (reference sequence). V was trimmed by 5 bases and J by 8 bases, leaving 12 bases between them. The CDR3 runs 11 residues. CDR3: CSAPGAGGYTF. The CDR3 DNA sequence: TGCAGTGCTCCCGGGGCCGGGGGCTACACCTTC.

The V gene is TRBV28, the J gene TRBJ2-7; unclear D gene. The CDR3 runs to 12 residues. Germline values: CDR1 MDHEN, CDR2 SYDVKM. Trimming removed 6 bases at V and 4 bases at J, with 10 bases between. CDR3 residues: CASRVKGYEQYF. DNA of the CDR3: TGTGCCAGCAGAGTTAAGGGTTACGAGCAGTACTTC.

CDR3 sequence (DNA): TGCGCCAGCAGCCCCCGACAGGGTAGGTCCTACGAGCAGTACTTC. Its translation is CASSPRQGRSYEQYF. The J gene is TRBJ2-7, the V gene TRBV5-1, with 7 bases fitting TRBD1. CDR1 and CDR2 (germline): SGHRS, YFSETQ. Trimming at V came to 4 bases and at J to 1 base, leaving 8 bases not matched to a gene. This CDR3 spans 15 amino acids.

The rearrangement uses TRBV2 and TRBJ1-1, with TRBD1 matching 8 bases. V was clipped by 5 bases and J by 11 bases; unmatched bases: 4. The CDR3 is made up of 11 amino acids. Germline CDR1 and CDR2: SNHLY and FYNNEI. CDR3 sequence: CASSRQGKAFF. The CDR3 coding sequence is TGTGCCAGCAGTAGACAGGGGAAGGCTTTCTTT.

This sequence joins TRBV7-9 and TRBJ2-7; TRBD1 matches 11 bases. CDR1 is SEHNR and CDR2 is FQNEAQ in the germline V gene (reference sequence). The length of the CDR3 is 14 residues. V lost 4 bases and J lost 6; bases outside the gene matches: 5. CDR3 sequence (DNA): TGTGCCAGCAGCTCCCGGGACAGGGGGGCCGAGCAGTACTTC. Its translation: CASSSRDRGAEQYF.

The chain combines TRBV7-3 with TRBJ2-4; D assignment may be TRBD1 or TRBD2 (5 bases each). Germline CDR1 is SGHTA and CDR2 is FQGTGA. V was clipped by 3 bases and J by 5 bases, with 8 bases between them. This CDR3 spans 13 amino acids. The CDR3, as DNA: TGTGCCAGCAGCTTTGGGGGAGAAAACATTCAGTACTTC. It is translated as CASSFGGENIQYF.

The CDR3 protein is CASSVEKTGGFHGYTF. In nucleotides, the CDR3 is TGTGCCAGCAGCGTCGAGAAGACAGGGGGCTTTCATGGCTACACCTTC. The chain employs TRBV9 and TRBJ1-2, with 10 bases matching TRBD1. This CDR3 region has 16 residues. Germline values: CDR1 SGDLS, CDR2 YYNGEE. V lost 2 bases to trimming and J lost 6 bases; unmatched junction nucleotides: 10.

The gene calls are TRBV12-3 or TRBV12-4 and TRBJ1-4, with D hard to call. Trimming took 8 bases from V and 3 from J, leaving 10 bases between them. CDR3 length equals 13 residues. The chain's CDR3 is CASGPGSNEKLFF. The CDR3 region has the DNA TGTGCCAGCGGCCCCGGGTCTAATGAAAAACTGTTTTTT.

The chain employs TRBV2 and TRBJ2-1, with D possibly being TRBD1 (6 bases). Trimming stripped 3 bases from V and 6 bases from J, with 12 bases between. Germline CDR1 and CDR2: SNHLY and FYNNEI. The CDR3 covers 14 residues. The CDR3 nucleotides read TGTGCCAGCAGTGATAAGGGGGTGCCCAATGAGCAGTTCTTC. Amino acids: CASSDKGVPNEQFF.

The chain joins TRBV7-9 to TRBJ2-1; no reliable D call. Looked up from germline, CDR1 is SEHNR and CDR2 is FQNEAQ (reference sequence). The germline V and J ends were trimmed by 3 bases and 4 bases, with 7 bases remaining between them. The CDR3 runs to 13 residues. In DNA, the CDR3 is TGTGCCAGCAGCTTCGGCGAATACAATGAGCAGTTCTTC. Its translation: CASSFGEYNEQFF. The full variable domain, completed using reference TRBV7-9 and TRBJ2-1, is DTGVSQNPRHKITKRGQNVTFRCDPISEHNRLYWYRQTLGQGPEFLTYFQNEAQLEKSRLLSDRFSAERPKGSFSTLEIQRTEQGDSAMYLCASSFGEYNEQFFGPGTRLTVL.

The V call is TRBV3-1 (or the pseudogene TRBV3-2), the J call TRBJ1-2, with no clear D. The V end was cut by 0 bases, the J end by 7 bases, with 12 bases between. Looked up from germline, CDR1 is LGHDT and CDR2 is YNNKEL (reference sequence). The CDR3 runs 14 residues. The CDR3 coding sequence is TGTGCCAGCAGCCAAGATCTATGGTTCGGTGGCTACACCTTC. It is translated as CASSQDLWFGGYTF.